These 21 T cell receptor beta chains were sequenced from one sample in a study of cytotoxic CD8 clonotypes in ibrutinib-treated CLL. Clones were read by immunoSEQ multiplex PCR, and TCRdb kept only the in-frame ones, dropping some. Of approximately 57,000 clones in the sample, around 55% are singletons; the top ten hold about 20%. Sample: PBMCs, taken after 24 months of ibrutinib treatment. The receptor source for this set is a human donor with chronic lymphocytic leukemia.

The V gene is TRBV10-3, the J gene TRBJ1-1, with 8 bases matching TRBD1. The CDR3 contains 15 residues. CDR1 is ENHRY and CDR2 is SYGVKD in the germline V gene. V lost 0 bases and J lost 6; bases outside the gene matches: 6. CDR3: CAISESKQGVAEAFF. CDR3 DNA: TGTGCCATCAGTGAGTCGAAACAGGGGGTGGCTGAAGCTTTCTTT.

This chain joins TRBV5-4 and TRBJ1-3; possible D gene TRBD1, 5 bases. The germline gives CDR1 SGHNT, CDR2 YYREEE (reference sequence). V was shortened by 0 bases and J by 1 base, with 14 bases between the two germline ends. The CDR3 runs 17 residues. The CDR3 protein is CASSLAGGTRSGNTIYF. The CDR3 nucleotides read TGTGCCAGCAGCTTGGCCGGGGGTACCCGATCTGGAAACACCATATATTTT. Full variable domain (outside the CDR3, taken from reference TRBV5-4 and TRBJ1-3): ETGVTQSPTHLIKTRGQQVTLRCSSQSGHNTVSWYQQALGQGPQFIFQYYREEENGRGNFPPRFSGLQFPNYSSELNVNALELDDSALYLCASSLAGGTRSGNTIYFGEGSWLTVV.

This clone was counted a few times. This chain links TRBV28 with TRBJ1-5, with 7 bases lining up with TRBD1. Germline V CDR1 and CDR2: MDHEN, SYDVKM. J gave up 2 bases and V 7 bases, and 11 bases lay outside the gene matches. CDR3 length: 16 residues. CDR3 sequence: CASTKLQGFGNQPQHF. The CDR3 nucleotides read TGTGCCAGCACCAAACTACAGGGGTTTGGCAATCAGCCCCAGCATTTT.

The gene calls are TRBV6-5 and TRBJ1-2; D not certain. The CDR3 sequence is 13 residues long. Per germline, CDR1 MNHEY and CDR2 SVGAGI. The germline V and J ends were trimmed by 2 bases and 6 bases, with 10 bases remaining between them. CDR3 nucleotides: TGTGCCAGCAGTTACCCCTTGACTAATGGCTACACCTTC. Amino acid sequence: CASSYPLTNGYTF.

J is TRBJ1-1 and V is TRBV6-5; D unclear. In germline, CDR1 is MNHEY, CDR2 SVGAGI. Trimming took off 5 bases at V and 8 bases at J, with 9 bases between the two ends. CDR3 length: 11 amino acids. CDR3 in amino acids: CASSALMEAFF. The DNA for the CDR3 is TGTGCCAGCAGTGCCCTTATGGAAGCTTTCTTT.

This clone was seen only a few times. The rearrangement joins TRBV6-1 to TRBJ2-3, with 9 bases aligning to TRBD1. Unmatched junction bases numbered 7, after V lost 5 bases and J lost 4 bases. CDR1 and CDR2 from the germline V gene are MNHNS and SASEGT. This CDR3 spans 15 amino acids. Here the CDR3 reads CASSTGQGRADTQYF. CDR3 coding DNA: TGTGCCAGCAGTACTGGACAGGGGAGGGCAGATACGCAGTATTTT.

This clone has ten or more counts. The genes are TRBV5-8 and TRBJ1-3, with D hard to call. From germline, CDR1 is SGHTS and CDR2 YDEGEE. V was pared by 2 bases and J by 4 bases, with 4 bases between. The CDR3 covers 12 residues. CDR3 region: CASSFLGNTIYF. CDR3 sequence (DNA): TGTGCCAGCAGCTTTCTCGGAAACACCATATATTTT.

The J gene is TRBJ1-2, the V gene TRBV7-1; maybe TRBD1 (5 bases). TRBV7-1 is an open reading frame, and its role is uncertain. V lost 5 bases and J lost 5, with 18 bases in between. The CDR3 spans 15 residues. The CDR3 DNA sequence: TGTGCCAGCAGCGGGCAGGGCGTGGAGTTTTATGGCTACACCTTC. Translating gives CASSGQGVEFYGYTF.

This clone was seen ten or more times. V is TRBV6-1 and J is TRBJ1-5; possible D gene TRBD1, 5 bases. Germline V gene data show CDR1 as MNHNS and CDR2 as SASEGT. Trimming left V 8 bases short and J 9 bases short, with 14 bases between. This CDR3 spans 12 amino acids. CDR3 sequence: CASGSREWPQHF. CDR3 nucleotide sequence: TGTGCCAGCGGGTCCAGGGAGTGGCCCCAGCATTTT.

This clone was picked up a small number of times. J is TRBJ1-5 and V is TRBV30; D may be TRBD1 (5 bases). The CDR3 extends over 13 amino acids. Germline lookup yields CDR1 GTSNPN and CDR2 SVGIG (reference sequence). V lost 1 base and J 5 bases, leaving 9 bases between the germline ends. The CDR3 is CAWSGRGDQPQHF. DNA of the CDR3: TGTGCCTGGAGTGGTCGGGGGGATCAGCCCCAGCATTTT.

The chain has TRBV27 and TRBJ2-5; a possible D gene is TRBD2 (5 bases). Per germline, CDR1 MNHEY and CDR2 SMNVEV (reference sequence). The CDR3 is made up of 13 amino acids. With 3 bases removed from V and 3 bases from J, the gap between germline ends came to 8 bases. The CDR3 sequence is CASSFLGEETQYF. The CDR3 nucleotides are TGTGCCAGCAGTTTTCTCGGGGAAGAGACCCAGTACTTC.

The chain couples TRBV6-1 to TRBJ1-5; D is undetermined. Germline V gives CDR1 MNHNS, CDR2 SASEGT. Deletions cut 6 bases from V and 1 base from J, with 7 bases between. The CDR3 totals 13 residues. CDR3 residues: CASRGRSNQPQHF. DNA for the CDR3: TGTGCCAGCAGGGGTCGGAGCAATCAGCCCCAGCATTTT.

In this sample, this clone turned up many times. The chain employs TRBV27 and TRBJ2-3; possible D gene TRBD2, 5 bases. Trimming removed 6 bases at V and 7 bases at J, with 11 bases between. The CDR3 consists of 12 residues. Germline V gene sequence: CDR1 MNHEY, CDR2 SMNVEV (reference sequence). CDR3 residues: CASSGVGNTQYF. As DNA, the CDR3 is TGTGCCAGCAGCGGGGTCGGGAATACGCAGTATTTT.

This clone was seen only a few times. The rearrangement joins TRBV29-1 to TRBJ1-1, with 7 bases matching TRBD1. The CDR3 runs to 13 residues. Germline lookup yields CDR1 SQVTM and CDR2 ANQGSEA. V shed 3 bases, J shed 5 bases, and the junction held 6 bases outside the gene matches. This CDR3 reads CSVEARGGTEAFF. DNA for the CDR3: TGCAGCGTTGAGGCCAGGGGGGGTACTGAAGCTTTCTTT.

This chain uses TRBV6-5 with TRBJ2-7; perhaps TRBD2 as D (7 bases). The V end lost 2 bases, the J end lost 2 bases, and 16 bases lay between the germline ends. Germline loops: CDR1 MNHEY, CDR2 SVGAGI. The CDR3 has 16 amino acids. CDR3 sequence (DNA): TGTGCCAGCAGTTACCCACCGGGGGGCATGGCCTACGAGCAGTACTTC. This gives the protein CASSYPPGGMAYEQYF.

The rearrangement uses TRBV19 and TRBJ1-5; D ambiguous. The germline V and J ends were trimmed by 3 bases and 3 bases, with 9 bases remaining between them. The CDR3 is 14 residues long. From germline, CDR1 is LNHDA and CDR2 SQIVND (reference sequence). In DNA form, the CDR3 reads TGTGCCAGTAGTATTTGGGGATTCAATCAGCCCCAGCATTTT. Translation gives CASSIWGFNQPQHF.

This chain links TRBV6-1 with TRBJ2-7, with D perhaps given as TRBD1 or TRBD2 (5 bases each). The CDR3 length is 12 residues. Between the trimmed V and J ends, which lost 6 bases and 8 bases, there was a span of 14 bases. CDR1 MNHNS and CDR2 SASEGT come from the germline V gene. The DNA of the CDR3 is TGTGCCAGCAGGCTACCGGGACCCAAGCAGTACGTC. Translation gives CASRLPGPKQYV.

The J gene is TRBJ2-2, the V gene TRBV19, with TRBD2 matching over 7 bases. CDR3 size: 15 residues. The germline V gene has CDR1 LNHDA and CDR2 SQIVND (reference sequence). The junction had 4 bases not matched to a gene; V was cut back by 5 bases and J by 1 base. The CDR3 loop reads CASSFGGRNTGELFF. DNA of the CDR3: TGTGCCAGTAGTTTCGGGGGGAGGAACACCGGGGAGCTGTTTTTT. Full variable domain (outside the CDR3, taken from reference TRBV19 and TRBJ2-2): DGGITQSPKYLFRKEGQNVTLSCEQNLNHDAMYWYRQDPGQGLRLIYYSQIVNDFQKGDIAEGYSVSREKKESFPLTVTSAQKNPTAFYLCASSFGGRNTGELFFGEGSRLTVL.

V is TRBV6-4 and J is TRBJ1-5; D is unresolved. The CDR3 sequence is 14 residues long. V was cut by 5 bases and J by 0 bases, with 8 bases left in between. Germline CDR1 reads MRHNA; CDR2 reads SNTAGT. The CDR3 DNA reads TGTGCCAGCAGTATGGAAATTAGCAATCAGCCCCAGCATTTT. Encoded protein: CASSMEISNQPQHF.

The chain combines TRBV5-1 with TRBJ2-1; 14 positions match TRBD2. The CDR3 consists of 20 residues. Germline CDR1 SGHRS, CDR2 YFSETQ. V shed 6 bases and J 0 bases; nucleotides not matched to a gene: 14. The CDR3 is CASNPRGTSGSLVSYNEQFF. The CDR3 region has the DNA TGCGCCAGCAACCCCAGAGGGACTAGCGGGAGCTTAGTCTCCTACAATGAGCAGTTCTTC. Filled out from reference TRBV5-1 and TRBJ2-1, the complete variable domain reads KAGVTQTPRYLIKTRGQQVTLSCSPISGHRSVSWYQQTPGQGLQFLFEYFSETQRNKGNFPGRFSGRQFSNSRSEMNVSTLELGDSALYLCASNPRGTSGSLVSYNEQFFGPGTRLTVL.

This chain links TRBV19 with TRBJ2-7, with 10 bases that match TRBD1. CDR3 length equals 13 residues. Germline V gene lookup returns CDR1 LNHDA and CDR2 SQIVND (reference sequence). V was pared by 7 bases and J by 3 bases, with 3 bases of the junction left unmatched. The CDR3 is CASTWTGGYEQYF. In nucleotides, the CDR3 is TGTGCCAGTACCTGGACAGGGGGCTACGAGCAGTACTTC.